The 13 T cell receptor beta chains given below trace back to one sample, sequenced in a study of technical replicates of blood from several donors. TCRdb's copy holds only in-frame clones and misses some; the assay was immunoSEQ multiplex PCR. The sample has tens of thousands of clones, roughly 88% seen once. Material for sequencing was PBMCs. These TCRs come from a human donor in good health. Some clones in this sample may be carry-over from other donors' samples.

The chain uses TRBV9 and TRBJ2-3; D perhaps matches TRBD2 (5 bases). The germline gives CDR1 SGDLS, CDR2 YYNGEE. The CDR3 contains 16 residues. Deletions cut 5 bases from V and 0 bases from J, with 16 bases between. CDR3 amino acids: CASSVFESGSTDTQYF. CDR3 nucleotides: TGTGCCAGCAGTGTTTTTGAAAGCGGTAGCACAGATACGCAGTATTTT.

The V gene is TRBV4-1, the J gene TRBJ1-2; D not certain. Trimming cost V 0 bases and J 0 bases, with 17 bases left between them. The germline gives CDR1 MGHRA, CDR2 YSYEKL. The CDR3 sequence is 18 residues long. The CDR3 loop is CASSQETAGRRANYGYTF. CDR3 nucleotides: TGCGCCAGCAGCCAAGAAACGGCGGGGAGGAGGGCTAACTATGGCTACACCTTC.

The CDR3 is CASSGIAGGGETQYF. The CDR3 DNA is TGTGCCAGCAGTGGGATAGCGGGAGGAGGAGAGACCCAGTACTTC. The chain combines TRBV6-1 with TRBJ2-5; TRBD2 matches at 10 bases. The CDR3 totals 15 residues. V was clipped by 4 bases and J by 4 bases; unmatched bases: 6. CDR1 and CDR2 (germline): MNHNS, SASEGT.

V gene TRBV11-2 combines with J gene TRBJ2-2; possibly TRBD2 for D (5 bases). The CDR3 sequence is 16 residues long. Per germline, CDR1 SGHAT and CDR2 FQNNGV. V lost 2 bases to trimming and J lost 4 bases, with 14 bases between them. CDR3 sequence (DNA): TGTGCCAGCAGCTTATTCTCGAGGGTTCCCACCGGGGAGCTGTTTTTT. This gives the protein CASSLFSRVPTGELFF.

The rearrangement links TRBV11-2 to TRBJ2-7, with 10 bases matching TRBD2. Germline trimming cut 1 base from V and 6 bases from J; bases unmatched to any gene: 6. Germline V gene sequence: CDR1 SGHAT, CDR2 FQNNGV. The CDR3 covers 15 residues. This CDR3 reads CASSLARLAGVEQYF. The DNA of the CDR3 is TGTGCCAGCAGCTTAGCTAGGCTAGCGGGAGTCGAGCAGTACTTC. The complete variable domain, with remaining parts taken from reference TRBV11-2 and TRBJ2-7, reads EAGVAQSPRYKIIEKRQSVAFWCNPISGHATLYWYQQILGQGPKLLIQFQNNGVVDDSQLPKDRFSAERLKGVDSTLKIQPAKLEDSAVYLCASSLARLAGVEQYFGPGTRLTVT.

This clone was seen a handful of times. The J gene is TRBJ2-3, the V gene TRBV5-6; 7 positions agree with TRBD2. CDR1 and CDR2 (germline): SGHDT, YYEEEE. There are 13 residues in the CDR3. V lost 3 bases, J lost 10 bases, and 8 bases stayed unmatched. The CDR3 DNA is TGTGCCAGCAGCTCATACGGACTAGAGGCGCAGTATTTT. Translating gives CASSSYGLEAQYF.

This clone was detected a few times. This sequence joins TRBV15 and TRBJ1-2; 7 bases align to TRBD1. Germline lookup yields CDR1 LNHNV and CDR2 YYDKDF (reference sequence). The V segment lost 3 bases and the J segment 4 bases; nucleotides outside the gene matches: 11. The CDR3 consists of 16 residues. CDR3 sequence reads: CATSREGAGGPYGYTF. As DNA, the CDR3 is TGTGCCACCAGCAGGGAGGGGGCAGGAGGACCCTATGGCTACACCTTC.

The chain employs TRBV5-1 and TRBJ1-1; 7 nucleotides align to TRBD1. With 4 bases clipped from V and 2 bases from J, the junction kept 11 bases outside the gene matches. CDR1 is SGHRS and CDR2 is YFSETQ in the germline V gene. CDR3 size: 16 residues. CDR3 in DNA: TGCGCCAGCAGCAAAGGTGGCAGGGGGTCCAACACTGAAGCTTTCTTT. Amino acid sequence: CASSKGGRGSNTEAFF.

V and J are TRBV4-1 and TRBJ2-3; D remains ambiguous. V was cut by 0 bases and J by 0 bases, with 10 bases left in between. The germline gives CDR1 MGHRA, CDR2 YSYEKL. This CDR3 has 16 residues. This chain's CDR3 is CASSQESAHSTDTQYF. In DNA form, the CDR3 reads TGCGCCAGCAGCCAAGAATCAGCGCACAGCACAGATACGCAGTATTTT.

The genes are TRBV6-1 and TRBJ1-1, with D perhaps matching TRBD1 (5 bases). The CDR3 runs 14 residues. Germline V CDR1 and CDR2: MNHNS, SASEGT. Trimming took 5 bases from V and 4 from J, leaving 14 bases between them. CDR3 DNA: TGTGCCAGCAGTCCCAGGGACGGGGGCACTGAAGCTTTCTTT. Translation gives CASSPRDGGTEAFF.

The chain uses TRBV14 and TRBJ2-7; D gene ambiguous. Looked up from germline, CDR1 is SGHDN and CDR2 is FVKESK. The CDR3 length is 12 residues. V lost 5 bases and J 5 bases, leaving 10 bases between the germline ends. The CDR3 DNA reads TGTGCCAGCAGCTCAATGTCGGACGAGCAGTACTTC. This gives the protein CASSSMSDEQYF.

The V gene is TRBV12-5, the J gene TRBJ1-1, with 7 bases aligning to TRBD1. The junction had 4 bases not matched to a gene; V was cut back by 7 bases and J by 5 bases. CDR1 is LGHNT and CDR2 is FRNRAP in the germline V gene. The CDR3 has 12 residues. CDR3 region: CASEGGATEAFF. CDR3 sequence (DNA): TGTGCTAGTGAAGGGGGCGCGACTGAAGCTTTCTTT.

The chain combines TRBV10-3 with TRBJ1-6; TRBD1 might be the D (5 bases). CDR1 is ENHRY, CDR2 SYGVKD, per germline. This CDR3 comprises 16 residues. Deletions cut 2 bases from V and 5 bases from J, with 13 bases between. CDR3 sequence: CAISEGRVGDNSPLHF. For the CDR3, the DNA is TGTGCCATCAGTGAGGGCAGGGTTGGTGATAATTCACCCCTCCACTTT.